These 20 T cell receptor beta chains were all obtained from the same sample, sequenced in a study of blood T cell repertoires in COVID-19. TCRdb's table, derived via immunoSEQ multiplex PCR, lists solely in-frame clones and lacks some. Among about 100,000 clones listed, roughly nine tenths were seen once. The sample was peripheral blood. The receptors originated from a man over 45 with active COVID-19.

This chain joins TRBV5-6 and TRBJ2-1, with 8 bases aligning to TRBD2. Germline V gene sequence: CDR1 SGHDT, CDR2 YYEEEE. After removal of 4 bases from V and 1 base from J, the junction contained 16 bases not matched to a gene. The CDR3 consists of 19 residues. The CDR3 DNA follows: TGTGCCAGCAGCCCAACAGACCGAAACCTAGCGGGTTCCTACAATGAGCAGTTCTTC. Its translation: CASSPTDRNLAGSYNEQFF.

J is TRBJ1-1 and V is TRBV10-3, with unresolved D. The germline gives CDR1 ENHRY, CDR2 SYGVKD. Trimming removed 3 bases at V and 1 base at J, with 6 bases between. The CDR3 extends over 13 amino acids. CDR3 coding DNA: TGTGCCATCAGTGATGAGAGGAACACTGAAGCTTTCTTT. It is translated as CAISDERNTEAFF.

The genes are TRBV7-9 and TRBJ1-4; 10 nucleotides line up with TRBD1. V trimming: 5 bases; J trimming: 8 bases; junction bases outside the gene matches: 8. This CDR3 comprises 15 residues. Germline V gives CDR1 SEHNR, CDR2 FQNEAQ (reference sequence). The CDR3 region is CASSTDRGPREKLFF. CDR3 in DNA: TGTGCCAGCAGCACCGACAGGGGGCCGCGGGAAAAACTGTTTTTT.

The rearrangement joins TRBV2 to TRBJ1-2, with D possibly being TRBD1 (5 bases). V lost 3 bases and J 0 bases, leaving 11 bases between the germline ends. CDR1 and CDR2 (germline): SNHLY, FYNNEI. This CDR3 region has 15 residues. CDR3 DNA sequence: TGTGCCAGCAGTGAGGGGGGACTAGCTAACTATGGCTACACCTTC. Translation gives CASSEGGLANYGYTF.

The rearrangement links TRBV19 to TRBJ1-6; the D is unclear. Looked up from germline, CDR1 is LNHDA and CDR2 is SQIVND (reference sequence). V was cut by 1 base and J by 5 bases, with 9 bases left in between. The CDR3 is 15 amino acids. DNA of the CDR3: TGTGCCAGTAGTATAGGGGCAGCCAATAATTCACCCCTCCACTTT. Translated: CASSIGAANNSPLHF.

The CDR3 DNA sequence: TGTGCCAGCGGGAGGAGCTCTCGGGAGCAGTACGTC. Its translation is CASGRSSREQYV. The chain joins TRBV11-2 to TRBJ2-7, with a tentative D call TRBD2 (6 bases). Germline-derived CDR1 and CDR2 are SGHAT and FQNNGV. This CDR3 has 12 residues. V lost 8 bases and J lost 7, with 15 bases in between.

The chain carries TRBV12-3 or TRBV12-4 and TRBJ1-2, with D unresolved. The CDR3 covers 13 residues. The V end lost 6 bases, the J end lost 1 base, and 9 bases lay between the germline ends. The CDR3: CASSTTINYGYTF. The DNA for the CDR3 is TGTGCCAGCAGCACGACTATTAACTATGGCTACACCTTC.

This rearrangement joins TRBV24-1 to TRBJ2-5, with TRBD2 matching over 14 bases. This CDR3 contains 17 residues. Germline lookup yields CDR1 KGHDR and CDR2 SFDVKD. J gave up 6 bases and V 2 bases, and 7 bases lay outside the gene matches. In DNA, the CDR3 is TGTGCCACCAGTGATTCCCAGACTAGCGGGAGGGGTAAGACCCAGTACTTC. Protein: CATSDSQTSGRGKTQYF.

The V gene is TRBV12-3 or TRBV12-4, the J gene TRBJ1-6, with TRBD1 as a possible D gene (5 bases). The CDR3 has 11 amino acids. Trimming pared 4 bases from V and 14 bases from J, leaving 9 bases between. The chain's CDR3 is CASSSSGALHF. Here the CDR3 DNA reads TGTGCCAGCAGTTCCTCGGGGGCCCTCCACTTT.

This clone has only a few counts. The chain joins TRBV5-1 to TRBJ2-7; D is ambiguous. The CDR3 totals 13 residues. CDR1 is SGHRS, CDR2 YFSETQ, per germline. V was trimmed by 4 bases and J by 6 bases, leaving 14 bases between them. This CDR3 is CASSVAAEGEQYF. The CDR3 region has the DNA TGCGCCAGCAGCGTAGCCGCGGAAGGCGAGCAGTACTTC.

CDR3 sequence: CATSRAGGREDRGQIYGYTF. In DNA form, the CDR3 reads TGTGCCACCAGCAGAGCGGGGGGGCGAGAAGATAGAGGTCAGATCTATGGCTACACCTTC. The rearrangement joins TRBV15 to TRBJ1-2; TRBD1 might be the D (6 bases). CDR1 and CDR2 (germline): LNHNV, YYDKDF (reference sequence). The CDR3 is 20 residues long. The ends were cut back, 1 base at V and 4 bases at J, with 28 bases in the middle.

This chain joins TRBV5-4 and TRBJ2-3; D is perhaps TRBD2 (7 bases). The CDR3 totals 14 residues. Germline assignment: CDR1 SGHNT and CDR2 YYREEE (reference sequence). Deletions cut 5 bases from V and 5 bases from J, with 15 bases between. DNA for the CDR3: TGTGCCAGCAGTCGGGCGGGGGCCAGAGATACGCAGTATTTT. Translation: CASSRAGARDTQYF. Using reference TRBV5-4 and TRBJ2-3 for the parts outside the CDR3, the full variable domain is ETGVTQSPTHLIKTRGQQVTLRCSSQSGHNTVSWYQQALGQGPQFIFQYYREEENGRGNFPPRFSGLQFPNYSSELNVNALELDDSALYLCASSRAGARDTQYFGPGTRLTVL.

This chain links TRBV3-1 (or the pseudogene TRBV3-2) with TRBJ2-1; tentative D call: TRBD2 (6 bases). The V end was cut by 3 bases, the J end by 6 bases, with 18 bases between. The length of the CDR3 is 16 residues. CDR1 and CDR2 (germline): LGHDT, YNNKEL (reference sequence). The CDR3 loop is CASSQVTGTQFNEQFF. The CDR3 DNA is TGTGCCAGCAGCCAGGTGACCGGGACTCAATTCAATGAGCAGTTCTTC.

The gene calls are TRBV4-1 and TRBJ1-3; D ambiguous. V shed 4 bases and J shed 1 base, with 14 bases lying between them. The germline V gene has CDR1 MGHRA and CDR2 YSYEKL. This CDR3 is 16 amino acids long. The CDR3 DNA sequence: TGCGCCAGCAGCCCAGGACTCACCGCATCTGGAAACACCATATATTTT. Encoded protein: CASSPGLTASGNTIYF.

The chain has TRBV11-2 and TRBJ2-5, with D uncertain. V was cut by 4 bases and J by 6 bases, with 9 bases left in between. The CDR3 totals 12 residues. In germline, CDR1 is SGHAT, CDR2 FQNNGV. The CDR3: CASSSSSQTQYF. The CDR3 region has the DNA TGTGCCAGCAGCTCTAGTAGCCAGACCCAGTACTTC.

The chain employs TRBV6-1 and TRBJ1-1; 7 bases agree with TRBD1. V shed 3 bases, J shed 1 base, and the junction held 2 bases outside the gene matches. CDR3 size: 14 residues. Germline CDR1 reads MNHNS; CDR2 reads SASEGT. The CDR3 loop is CASSDRGSNTEAFF. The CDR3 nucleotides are TGTGCCAGCAGTGACAGGGGGTCGAACACTGAAGCTTTCTTT.

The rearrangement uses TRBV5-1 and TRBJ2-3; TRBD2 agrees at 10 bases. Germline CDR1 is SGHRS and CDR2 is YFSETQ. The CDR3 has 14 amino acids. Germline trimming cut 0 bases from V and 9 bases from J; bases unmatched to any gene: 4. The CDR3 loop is CASSLATSGITQYF. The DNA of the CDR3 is TGCGCCAGCAGCTTGGCCACTAGCGGGATAACGCAGTATTTT.

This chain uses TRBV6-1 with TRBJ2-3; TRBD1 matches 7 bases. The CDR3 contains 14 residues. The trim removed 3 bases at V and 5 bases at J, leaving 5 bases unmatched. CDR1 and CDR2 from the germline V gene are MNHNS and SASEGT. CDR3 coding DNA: TGTGCCAGCAGTGAGACAGGGCAAAGAGATACGCAGTATTTT. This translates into CASSETGQRDTQYF.

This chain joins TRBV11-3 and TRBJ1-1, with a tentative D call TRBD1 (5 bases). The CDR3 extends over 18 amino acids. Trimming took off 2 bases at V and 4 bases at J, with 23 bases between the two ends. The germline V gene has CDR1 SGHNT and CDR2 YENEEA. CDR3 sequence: CASSLRAGRRGSVTEAFF. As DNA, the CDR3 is TGTGCCAGCAGCTTACGGGCTGGCCGAAGGGGCAGTGTCACTGAAGCTTTCTTT. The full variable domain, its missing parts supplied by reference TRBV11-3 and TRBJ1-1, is EAGVVQSPRYKIIEKKQPVAFWCNPISGHNTLYWYLQNLGQGPELLIRYENEEAVDDSQLPKDRFSAERLKGVDSTLKIQPAELGDSAVYLCASSLRAGRRGSVTEAFFGQGTRLTVV.

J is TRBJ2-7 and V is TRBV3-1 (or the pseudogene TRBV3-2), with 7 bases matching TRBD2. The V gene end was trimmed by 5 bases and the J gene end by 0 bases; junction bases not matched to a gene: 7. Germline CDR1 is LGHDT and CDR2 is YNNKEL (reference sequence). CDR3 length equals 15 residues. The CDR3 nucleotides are TGTGCCAGCAGCACCGCGGGGGACCCCTCCTACGAGCAGTACTTC. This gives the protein CASSTAGDPSYEQYF.